This T cell receptor (beta chain) was captured in a study of blood T cell repertoires in COVID-19. Overall study context: Acute-phase and convalescent COVID-19 samples originated in the United States, Italy and Spain.

The study recruited people aged roughly 18 to 100 years across approximately 24 US areas. Cohort assignment relied on participant-reported clinical history. Before being deemed recovered, Cohort 3 donors had two negative PCRs, clearance, or symptom resolution. Sequencing used immunoSEQ multiplex PCR; TCRdb keeps in-frame clones, though not all of them. The data contain more than 250,000 clones, around 86% of them singletons. This CDR3 region has 15 residues. The V gene's germline CDR1 is SGDLS and CDR2 YYNGEE. V gave up 0 bases and J gave up 0 bases, with 7 bases separating them. Remarks on this clone: Other DNA sequences in this sample translate to the same CDR3.

Material: PBMCs or T cells enriched from blood (not recorded which). The chain couples TRBV9 to TRBJ1-3; the D is unclear. This TCR was recovered from a young woman who had recovered from COVID-19. In DNA, the CDR3 is TGTGCCAGCAGCGTAGATCCTAGCTCTGGAAACACCATATATTTT. This encodes CASSVDPSSGNTIYF. Complete variable domain (other parts from reference TRBV9 and TRBJ1-3): DSGVTQTPKHLITATGQRVTLRCSPRSGDLSVYWYQQSLDQGLQFLIQYYNGEERAKGNILERFSAQQFPDLHSELNLSSLELGDSALYFCASSVDPSSGNTIYFGEGSWLTVV.